The 13 T cell receptor beta chains given below trace back to one sample, sequenced in a study of CD8+CD57+ T cells in acquired aplastic anemia. CD8+CD57+ cell expansion, shown by flow cytometry, had occurred in the patients selected for sequencing. Genomic DNA, serving as template, underwent TCR beta VDJ and CDR3 profiling. Using its own MiXCR run on the reads, TCRdb lists one record per CDR3 protein. This sample carries under 250,000 distinct CDR3 sequences, more than 45% of them seen once, and the ten largest clones take over 7.5%. Sequencing used sorted CD4+, CD8+, or CD8+CD57+ T cells (not recorded which) from PBMCs. All receptors come from a human donor with aplastic anemia.

The chain uses TRBV5-8 and TRBJ1-2; D might be TRBD1 (6 bases). Trimming removed 6 bases from V and 13 bases from J, with 19 bases in between. CDR3 length: 12 residues. Germline-derived CDR1 and CDR2 are SGHTS and YDEGEE. This chain's CDR3 is CASTGSSGAFTF. CDR3 DNA sequence: TGTGCCAGCACCGGGTCTTCGGGGGCCTTCACCTTC.

This sequence joins TRBV10-3 and TRBJ1-1; no reliable D call. The CDR3 is 17 amino acids. V lost 0 bases and J lost 0, with 14 bases in between. In germline, CDR1 is ENHRY, CDR2 SYGVKD. Here the CDR3 reads CAISESGGIPMNTEAFF. As DNA, the CDR3 is TGTGCCATCAGTGAGTCGGGAGGGATTCCCATGAACACTGAAGCTTTCTTT.

This clonotype was seen repeatedly, ten times or more. V is TRBV4-3 and J is TRBJ1-4; D perhaps matches TRBD1 (6 bases). Per germline, CDR1 LGHNA and CDR2 YSLEER. There are 15 residues in the CDR3. The ends were cut back, 0 bases at V and 8 bases at J, with 13 bases in the middle. The CDR3 DNA reads TGCGCCAGCAGCCAAGATGGGGGGACAACAGAAAAACTGTTTTTT. It specifies CASSQDGGTTEKLFF.

The chain has TRBV28 and TRBJ2-7; the D gene is possibly TRBD1 (6 bases). The CDR3 totals 14 residues. The germline V gene has CDR1 MDHEN and CDR2 SYDVKM. V shed 9 bases and J shed 4 bases, with 19 bases lying between them. The CDR3 nucleotides read TGTGCCAGTAGTCGGACAGTGGGGAATTACGAGCAGTACTTC. Residues: CASSRTVGNYEQYF.

The chain recombines TRBV4-2 with TRBJ2-1; D not certain. CDR3 length equals 13 residues. Germline V gene data show CDR1 as LGHNA and CDR2 as YNFKEQ. The V end was cut by 6 bases, the J end by 5 bases, with 11 bases between. The CDR3 sequence: CASSQTRNNEQFF. The CDR3 region has the DNA TGTGCCAGCAGTCAGACACGTAACAATGAGCAGTTCTTC.

This clonotype appeared many times. This sequence joins TRBV6-5 and TRBJ2-5; 11 positions match TRBD2. From germline, CDR1 is MNHEY and CDR2 SVGAGI. The CDR3 has 15 amino acids. Trimming at V came to 5 bases and at J to 2 bases, leaving 4 bases not matched to a gene. CDR3 coding DNA: TGTGCCAGCAGTGTGGCTAGCGGGGGGCAAGAGACCCAGTACTTC. The encoded protein is CASSVASGGQETQYF.

This sequence joins TRBV20-1 and TRBJ1-1; weak D call: TRBD1 (6 bases). The V gene's germline CDR1 is DFQATT and CDR2 SNEGSKA (reference sequence). The CDR3 runs to 14 residues. With 3 bases removed from V and 1 base from J, the gap between germline ends came to 12 bases. The CDR3 nucleotides read TGCAGTGCTAGCCTGGGGGCTTCGAACACTGAAGCTTTCTTT. It specifies CSASLGASNTEAFF.

This clonotype was seen many times. The J gene is TRBJ1-2, the V gene TRBV19; a possible D gene is TRBD1 (5 bases). V lost 0 bases and J lost 2, with 13 bases in between. The germline V gene has CDR1 LNHDA and CDR2 SQIVND (reference sequence). This CDR3 comprises 16 residues. The CDR3 DNA sequence: TGTGCCAGTAGTATAGACCGGGACGGATTAAACTATGGCTACACCTTC. Translation gives CASSIDRDGLNYGYTF.

This clonotype was seen many times. The chain combines TRBV29-1 with TRBJ2-7; D gene uncertain. Germline V CDR1 and CDR2: SQVTM, ANQGSEA. Trimming took 6 bases from V and 4 from J, leaving 13 bases between them. CDR3 length: 12 amino acids. The CDR3, as DNA: TGCAGCGTACTCTTACAGACATACGAGCAGTACTTC. The encoded protein is CSVLLQTYEQYF.

The chain joins TRBV3-1 to TRBJ2-7; D is uncertain. V lost 3 bases and J 2 bases, leaving 20 bases between the germline ends. From germline, CDR1 is LGHDT and CDR2 YNNKEL (reference sequence). The CDR3 is 17 amino acids. The CDR3 sequence: CASSQKYTNLQTYEQYF. In DNA, the CDR3 is TGTGCCAGCAGCCAGAAATATACCAACCTTCAAACCTACGAGCAGTACTTC.

This clonotype was counted a single time. J is TRBJ2-1 and V is TRBV5-1; D may be TRBD2 (6 bases). The CDR3 runs to 15 residues. The germline V gene encodes CDR1 SGHRS and CDR2 YFSETQ. Trimming stripped 0 bases from V and 8 bases from J, with 15 bases between. CDR3 nucleotide sequence: TGCGCCAGCAGCTTGGGAACGGGAGTCGGAGATGAGCAGTTCTTC. It specifies CASSLGTGVGDEQFF. The variable domain in full, completed from reference TRBV5-1 and TRBJ2-1, reads KAGVTQTPRYLIKTRGQQVTLSCSPISGHRSVSWYQQTPGQGLQFLFEYFSETQRNKGNFPGRFSGRQFSNSRSEMNVSTLELGDSALYLCASSLGTGVGDEQFFGPGTRLTVL.

This rearrangement joins TRBV27 to TRBJ1-1; 10 bases agree with TRBD1. CDR1 MNHEY and CDR2 SMNVEV come from the germline V gene (reference sequence). With V trimmed by 5 bases and J by 5 bases, 8 bases remained unmatched. The CDR3 contains 15 residues. Here the CDR3 reads CASSGRDRGGTEAFF. The CDR3 DNA sequence: TGTGCCAGCAGTGGTAGGGACAGGGGTGGGACTGAAGCTTTCTTT.

The CDR3 protein is CASSYARSGGAESYEQYF. The CDR3 coding sequence is TGTGCCAGCAGCTACGCGCGTAGCGGGGGGGCGGAGTCCTACGAGCAGTACTTC. The rearrangement links TRBV7-2 to TRBJ2-7; 11 bases align to TRBD2. Trimming at V came to 4 bases and at J to 1 base, leaving 12 bases not matched to a gene. CDR3 length: 18 amino acids. Germline V CDR1 and CDR2: SGHTA, FQGNSA.